Sequencing of this T cell receptor (beta chain) was carried out in a study of blood T cell repertoires in COVID-19. About the study: COVID-19 samples collected from the United States, Italy and Spain covered acute and convalescent phases. Sample material is recorded as cDNA or gDNA derived from T cells, B-cell-depleted T cells, or PBMCs.

While infection was still active, Seattle patients were enrolled and then followed longitudinally. In the authors' workflow: Amplified reference gene primers provided the basis for estimating nucleated cell counts. Sequencing used immunoSEQ multiplex PCR; TCRdb keeps in-frame clones, though not all of them. V, J and clone size derive from that table, while D and trimming were established from the DNA sequence. This table has 250,000 to 350,000 clones, roughly 83% appearing once. Sequencing was done on a sample of peripheral blood. The sequence came from a human donor with COVID-19, enrolled during active disease. The donor label of this sample is uncertain.

CDR3: CASSLASGFSYEQYF. DNA of the CDR3: TGTGCCAGCAGCCTCGCTAGCGGTTTTTCCTACGAGCAGTACTTC. This chain joins TRBV3-1 (or the pseudogene TRBV3-2) and TRBJ2-7, with 7 bases that match TRBD2. J gave up 1 base and V 4 bases, and 7 bases lay outside the gene matches. CDR1 is LGHDT and CDR2 is YNNKEL in the germline V gene (reference sequence). CDR3 length: 15 residues.